This T cell receptor (beta chain) was captured in a study of shared clonotypes between healthy human individuals. Naive CD4+ cells were CD45RA-selected; the remaining cells were memory. Germline loops: CDR1 MDHEN, CDR2 SYDVKM. Between the trimmed V and J ends, which lost 7 bases and 6 bases, there was a span of 18 bases. The CDR3 consists of 15 residues. TCRdb's table, derived via immunoSEQ multiplex PCR, lists solely in-frame clones and lacks some. The table lists approximately 1,000,000 clones, approximately 80% of them singletons. This receptor was taken from a man aged 18-30 years in good health. Some clones in this sample may be carry-over from other donors' samples. Sequenced input: memory CD4+ T cells from PBMCs. Stated subset: CD45RA-negative fraction. This rearrangement joins TRBV28 to TRBJ2-2; no clear D. The CDR3 loop is CASTTVTPRAGELFF. The CDR3 coding sequence is TGTGCCAGCACCACCGTTACTCCTCGGGCCGGGGAGCTGTTTTTT.